Listed here are 11 T cell receptor beta chains from one sample, sequenced in a study of neurological immune-mediated disorders. A single record per CDR3 protein comes from TCRdb applying MiXCR to the 5' RACE reads. This repertoire shows roughly 50,000 distinct CDR3 sequences, about 12% found once; its top ten account for about 10%. Specimen: PBMCs. The receptor source for this set is a woman aged 55-69 years with HTLV-1-associated myelopathy (HAM/TSP).

This clonotype came up many times. This chain connects TRBV12-3 or TRBV12-4 to TRBJ2-7; 11 positions agree with TRBD2. The CDR3 is 16 amino acids. V dropped 6 bases and J dropped 2; count of bases not matched to a gene: 9. The chain's CDR3 is CASRRSGTSGTYEQYF. The DNA for the CDR3 is TGTGCCAGCAGAAGAAGCGGGACTAGCGGTACCTACGAGCAGTACTTC.

This clonotype has ten or more counts. The CDR3 sequence is CASSQRSSGLGGEQFF. DNA for the CDR3: TGTGCCAGCAGCCAGAGGTCTAGCGGACTCGGAGGCGAGCAGTTCTTC. V gene TRBV4-2 combines with J gene TRBJ2-1; 7 nucleotides align to TRBD2. Trimming cost V 3 bases and J 10 bases; bases outside gene matches: 15. This CDR3 comprises 16 residues. CDR1 LGHNA and CDR2 YNFKEQ come from the germline V gene.

This clonotype was recorded many times. The V and J genes are TRBV2 and TRBJ1-1, with 8 positions matching TRBD1. The CDR3 has 15 residues. Per the germline V gene, CDR1 is SNHLY and CDR2 is FYNNEI. With 4 bases clipped from V and 4 bases from J, the junction kept 8 bases outside the gene matches. CDR3 sequence (DNA): TGTGCCAGCAGTGCATCGGGACAGGCGGTCACTGAAGCTTTCTTT. As protein: CASSASGQAVTEAFF.

This clonotype was found many times. The rearrangement uses TRBV29-1 and TRBJ1-1; D is undetermined. Trimming left V 7 bases short and J 1 base short, with 4 bases between. Germline lookup yields CDR1 SQVTM and CDR2 ANQGSEA. The CDR3 length is 10 residues. CDR3 nucleotides: TGCAGCGGCCAGAACACTGAAGCTTTCTTT. Translation: CSGQNTEAFF. Based on the CDR3 plus reference TRBV29-1 and TRBJ1-1, the full variable domain is SAVISQKPSRDICQRGTSLTIQCQVDSQVTMMFWYRQQPGQSLTLIATANQGSEATYESGFVIDKFPISRPNLTFSTLTVSNMSPEDSSIYLCSGQNTEAFFGQGTRLTVV.

This clonotype has a handful of counts. This sequence may be a read error, since a much larger clone differs from it by one base. The genes are TRBV7-9 and TRBJ2-7; 14 nucleotides line up with TRBD2. CDR3 size: 16 residues. The germline V gene has CDR1 SEHNR and CDR2 FQNEAQ (reference sequence). CDR3 sequence reads: CANSPPGLAGVHEQYF. Written as DNA, the CDR3 is TGTGCCAACAGCCCCCCGGGACTAGCGGGAGTCCACGAGCAGTACTTC.

This rearrangement joins TRBV10-3 to TRBJ2-1, with TRBD2 matching over 11 bases. Germline V CDR1 and CDR2: ENHRY, SYGVKD. V lost 6 bases and J lost 8; bases outside the gene matches: 9. This CDR3 is 15 amino acids long. CDR3 in amino acids: CAIRETSGAGDEQFF. The CDR3 DNA is TGTGCCATCAGGGAGACTAGCGGGGCGGGCGATGAGCAGTTCTTC.

This clonotype showed up many times. This sequence joins TRBV7-9 and TRBJ2-2; 7 nucleotides align to TRBD1. From germline, CDR1 is SEHNR and CDR2 FQNEAQ (reference sequence). With 5 bases clipped from V and 6 bases from J, the junction kept 6 bases outside the gene matches. This CDR3 region has 14 residues. The CDR3 is CASSALDRSGELFF. DNA of the CDR3: TGTGCCAGCAGCGCCCTGGACAGGTCCGGGGAGCTGTTTTTT.

This clonotype was picked up many times. The chain combines TRBV7-6 with TRBJ2-3; D is uncertain. V was clipped by 5 bases and J by 4 bases, with 7 bases between them. This CDR3 has 12 amino acids. Germline CDR1 and CDR2: SGHVS and FNYEAQ. As DNA, the CDR3 is TGTGCCAGCAGCCAGTTGTCAGATACGCAGTATTTT. Its protein product is CASSQLSDTQYF. Full variable domain (rest looked up from reference TRBV7-6 and TRBJ2-3): GAGVSQSPRYKVTKRGQDVALRCDPISGHVSLYWYRQALGQGPEFLTYFNYEAQQDKSGLPNDRFSAERPEGSISTLTIQRTEQRDSAMYRCASSQLSDTQYFGPGTRLTVL.

This clonotype was recorded many times. The V call is TRBV2, the J call TRBJ2-5; D uncertain. The germline gives CDR1 SNHLY, CDR2 FYNNEI. This CDR3 comprises 11 residues. V was pared by 3 bases and J by 5 bases, with 4 bases between. The CDR3 sequence: CASSELETQYF. CDR3 coding DNA: TGTGCCAGCAGTGAGCTTGAGACCCAGTACTTC.

This clonotype was detected many times. The chain couples TRBV5-1 to TRBJ1-4, with no clear D. This CDR3 has 17 amino acids. Germline assignment: CDR1 SGHRS and CDR2 YFSETQ. V lost 2 bases and J lost 1, with 15 bases in between. The CDR3 bases are TGCGCCAGCAGCTTCGGGAACGGAAGGAGAACTAATGAAAAACTGTTTTTT. Protein product: CASSFGNGRRTNEKLFF.

This clonotype was seen a few times. This chain joins TRBV2 and TRBJ1-5, with 9 bases identical to TRBD1. The CDR3 runs to 16 residues. CDR1 and CDR2 from the germline V gene are SNHLY and FYNNEI. The trim removed 8 bases at V and 7 bases at J, leaving 15 bases unmatched. CDR3 in amino acids: CASRGGGTGLGQPQHF. CDR3 nucleotides: TGTGCCAGCCGGGGGGGAGGGACAGGGCTCGGCCAGCCCCAGCATTTT.